A single sample gave rise to the 27 T cell receptor beta chains below, sequenced in a study of spatial heterogeneity in lung cancer. TCRdb fed the 5' RACE reads into MiXCR, producing one record per CDR3 protein. Of about 43,000 distinct CDR3 sequences listed, approximately 22% are singletons. The time point was: blood at routine non-recurrence follow-up after resection. This material consisted of PBMCs, taken at follow-up. The receptor source for this set is a female donor with early-stage non-small cell lung cancer.

This CDR3 reads CASSVSMNQPQHF. The CDR3 DNA is TGTGCCAGCAGCGTCTCTATGAATCAGCCCCAGCATTTT. The chain links TRBV9 to TRBJ1-5; no definite D call. Deletions cut 2 bases from V and 4 bases from J, with 7 bases between. The CDR3 contains 13 residues. The germline V gene encodes CDR1 SGDLS and CDR2 YYNGEE.

Of note for this clonotype: This could be a read error, since a much larger clone is one nucleotide away. The J gene is TRBJ2-1, the V gene TRBV7-2; the match to TRBD2 covers 11 bases. Looked up from germline, CDR1 is SGHTA and CDR2 is FQGNSA. The CDR3 runs to 16 residues. CDR3 residues: CASSSASGRYYNERFF. The CDR3, as DNA: TGTGCCAGCAGCTCCGCTAGCGGGAGGTACTACAATGAGCGGTTCTTC.

This clonotype was seen a few times. The chain has TRBV18 and TRBJ2-3, with D unresolved. This CDR3 is built from 15 residues. Deletions cut 6 bases from V and 2 bases from J, with 15 bases between. Germline V gene lookup returns CDR1 KGHSH and CDR2 LQKENI. The CDR3 reads CASSTVTADTDTQYF. In DNA, the CDR3 is TGTGCCAGCTCCACAGTTACCGCCGACACAGATACGCAGTATTTT. Full variable domain (outside the CDR3, taken from reference TRBV18 and TRBJ2-3): NAGVMQNPRHLVRRRGQEARLRCSPMKGHSHVYWYRQLPEEGLKFMVYLQKENIIDESGMPKERFSAEFPKEGPSILRIQQVVRGDSAAYFCASSTVTADTDTQYFGPGTRLTVL.

This chain links TRBV6-5 with TRBJ2-5; no reliable D call. The V gene's germline CDR1 is MNHEY and CDR2 SVGAGI. The length of the CDR3 is 14 residues. V lost 4 bases, J lost 1 base, and 10 bases lay in between. This chain's CDR3 is CASSFRLSQETQYF. The CDR3 bases are TGTGCCAGCAGTTTTCGACTGAGCCAAGAGACCCAGTACTTC.

This clonotype was seen only a few times. This chain links TRBV5-4 with TRBJ2-3, with D perhaps given as TRBD1 or TRBD2 (6 bases each). V was clipped by 4 bases and J by 2 bases, with 23 bases between them. The CDR3 runs 18 residues. Germline values: CDR1 SGHNT, CDR2 YYREEE (reference sequence). The DNA of the CDR3 is TGTGCCAGCAGCACTATAATGGGGGGCTTTGGGACCACAGATACGCAGTATTTT. Its translation: CASSTIMGGFGTTDTQYF. Full variable domain (rest looked up from reference TRBV5-4 and TRBJ2-3): ETGVTQSPTHLIKTRGQQVTLRCSSQSGHNTVSWYQQALGQGPQFIFQYYREEENGRGNFPPRFSGLQFPNYSSELNVNALELDDSALYLCASSTIMGGFGTTDTQYFGPGTRLTVL.

J is TRBJ1-5 and V is TRBV5-6; TRBD1 might be the D (6 bases). Trimming took 2 bases from V and 3 from J, leaving 12 bases between them. Germline values: CDR1 SGHDT, CDR2 YYEEEE. The CDR3 is 15 residues long. CDR3 sequence reads: CASSLRGTVNQPQHF. For the CDR3, the DNA is TGTGCCAGCAGCTTAAGGGGGACCGTCAATCAGCCCCAGCATTTT.

This clonotype has ten or more counts. This chain connects TRBV5-4 to TRBJ1-6; 8 nucleotides align to TRBD1. There are 13 residues in the CDR3. The germline gives CDR1 SGHNT, CDR2 YYREEE (reference sequence). Germline trimming cut 6 bases from V and 9 bases from J; bases unmatched to any gene: 5. CDR3 sequence reads: CASKDRVGSPLHF. DNA of the CDR3: TGTGCCAGCAAGGACAGGGTCGGTTCACCCCTCCACTTT.

This clonotype was found many times. The chain carries TRBV19 and TRBJ2-6; no reliable D call. The CDR3 runs 15 residues. Germline CDR1 is LNHDA and CDR2 is SQIVND (reference sequence). Deletions cut 6 bases from V and 2 bases from J, with 11 bases between. The CDR3 spells CASRFDSTGANVLTF. The CDR3 nucleotides are TGTGCCAGTAGGTTTGACTCCACTGGGGCCAACGTCCTGACTTTC.

The chain couples TRBV29-1 to TRBJ2-5, with 8 positions matching TRBD2. Trimming cost V 7 bases and J 5 bases; bases outside gene matches: 12. Germline values: CDR1 SQVTM, CDR2 ANQGSEA. The CDR3 spans 14 residues. The CDR3 DNA follows: TGCAGCGCTGAGCTCGGGAGGGCGGGGGAGACCCAGTACTTC. Its translation: CSAELGRAGETQYF.

This clonotype was seen ten or more times. The chain employs TRBV7-8 and TRBJ2-1, with TRBD2 identical over 13 bases. The CDR3 covers 15 residues. In germline, CDR1 is SGHVS, CDR2 FQNEAQ. Losses at the gene ends were 4 bases for V and 7 bases for J; bases not matched to a gene: 4. CDR3 residues: CASSSGLAGVNEQFF. For the CDR3, the DNA is TGTGCCAGCAGCTCAGGACTAGCGGGGGTGAATGAGCAGTTCTTC.

The chain has TRBV6-1 and TRBJ1-6, with unresolved D. The germline V and J ends were trimmed by 3 bases and 6 bases, with 15 bases remaining between them. Germline V gene data show CDR1 as MNHNS and CDR2 as SASEGT. The CDR3 contains 16 residues. In DNA, the CDR3 is TGTGCCAGCAGTGAGGACGGCCGATGGAGTAATTCACCCCTCCACTTT. Its translation: CASSEDGRWSNSPLHF.

The chain joins TRBV9 to TRBJ2-1; unclear D gene. V was pared by 0 bases and J by 9 bases, with 16 bases between. Germline CDR1 SGDLS, CDR2 YYNGEE. The length of the CDR3 is 15 residues. DNA of the CDR3: TGTGCCAGCAGCGTAGAGGCTAGGGAATGGGCTGAGCAGTTCTTC. Its translation is CASSVEAREWAEQFF.

Concerning this clonotype: A much larger clone lies a single base off, so this may be a read error. The CDR3 DNA follows: TGTGCCATCTGTGTTCTAGGGGAGACCCAGTACTTC. This gives the protein CAICVLGETQYF. The chain joins TRBV10-3 to TRBJ2-5; D gene uncertain. Per germline, CDR1 ENHRY and CDR2 SYGVKD. The CDR3 length is 12 residues. Between the trimmed V and J ends, which lost 8 bases and 5 bases, there was a span of 12 bases.

The J gene is TRBJ2-3, the V gene TRBV2; D may correspond to TRBD1 or TRBD2 (6 bases each). V lost 8 bases and J 2 bases, leaving 11 bases between the germline ends. CDR3 length: 13 amino acids. Germline CDR1 and CDR2: SNHLY and FYNNEI. Written as DNA, the CDR3 is TGTGCCAGCGGGGGGCGATTCACAGATACGCAGTATTTT. Amino acid sequence: CASGGRFTDTQYF.

The chain combines TRBV5-1 with TRBJ2-7, with D maybe TRBD1 (6 bases). CDR3 length: 14 residues. V lost 2 bases and J lost 7, with 16 bases in between. Germline V gives CDR1 SGHRS, CDR2 YFSETQ. In DNA, the CDR3 is TGCGCCAGCAGCTTTGGGGGCACCTCCGGGGAGCAGTACGTC. As protein: CASSFGGTSGEQYV.

This clonotype was picked up a small number of times. J is TRBJ1-4 and V is TRBV14; perhaps TRBD1 as D (6 bases). This CDR3 has 16 residues. The V end lost 4 bases, the J end lost 4 bases, and 16 bases lay between the germline ends. CDR1 and CDR2 from the germline V gene are SGHDN and FVKESK. The CDR3 region is CASSLKAGAINEKLFF. For the CDR3, the DNA is TGTGCCAGCAGCCTCAAGGCAGGGGCGATTAATGAAAAACTGTTTTTT. Complete variable domain (other parts from reference TRBV14 and TRBJ1-4): EAGVTQFPSHSVIEKGQTVTLRCDPISGHDNLYWYRRVMGKEIKFLLHFVKESKQDESGMPNNRFLAERTGGTYSTLKVQPAELEDSGVYFCASSLKAGAINEKLFFGSGTQLSVL.

The J gene is TRBJ2-2, the V gene TRBV5-1; 14 positions match TRBD2. After removal of 4 bases from V and 6 bases from J, the junction contained 5 bases not matched to a gene. The CDR3 totals 16 residues. The germline CDR1 and CDR2 sequences are SGHRS and YFSETQ. The CDR3 DNA reads as TGCGCCAGCAGCAGGGGACTAGCGGGAGCCGCCGGGGAGCTGTTTTTT. It codes for CASSRGLAGAAGELFF.

V gene TRBV19 combines with J gene TRBJ2-1, with D possibly matching TRBD2 (5 bases). Germline loops: CDR1 LNHDA, CDR2 SQIVND (reference sequence). Trimming took off 3 bases at V and 5 bases at J, with 23 bases between the two ends. CDR3 length: 18 amino acids. The CDR3 bases are TGTGCCAGTAGTATTCCTCTGGGGATGAGCGGAGGACACAATGAGCAGTTCTTC. This gives the protein CASSIPLGMSGGHNEQFF.

This clonotype was counted ten times or more. V and J are TRBV3-1 and TRBJ2-3; D not resolved. Trimming took off 0 bases at V and 10 bases at J, with 5 bases between the two ends. This CDR3 comprises 11 residues. Germline-derived CDR1 and CDR2 are LGHDT and YNNKEL (reference sequence). The CDR3 nucleotides read TGTGCCAGCAGCCAAGATCTGTCGCAGTATTTT. The encoded protein is CASSQDLSQYF.

This clonotype was found many times. The rearrangement uses TRBV20-1 and TRBJ1-2; tentative D call: TRBD1 (5 bases). V was cut by 6 bases and J by 8 bases, with 19 bases left in between. Germline CDR1 reads DFQATT; CDR2 reads SNEGSKA (reference sequence). The CDR3 sequence is 13 residues long. In DNA, the CDR3 is TGCAGTGCGGGACCCGGGACGGTGGTAGGCTACACCTTC. This encodes CSAGPGTVVGYTF.

This clonotype turned up a few times. The chain carries TRBV7-3 and TRBJ2-2; possibly TRBD2 for D (6 bases). The CDR3 sequence is 15 residues long. V was trimmed by 6 bases and J by 0 bases, leaving 11 bases between them. Germline V lookup: CDR1 SGHTA, CDR2 FQGTGA. The CDR3 region is CASRRGLPNTGELFF. The CDR3 DNA sequence: TGTGCCAGCAGACGTGGACTACCGAACACCGGGGAGCTGTTTTTT.

At least ten counts were recorded for this clonotype. This rearrangement joins TRBV5-5 to TRBJ1-4; D not resolved. Germline V lookup: CDR1 SGHKS, CDR2 YYEKEE (reference sequence). There are 15 residues in the CDR3. V lost 3 bases to trimming and J lost 1 base, with 10 bases between them. CDR3 region: CASSWQGITNEKLFF. The CDR3 DNA reads as TGTGCCAGCAGCTGGCAAGGGATAACTAATGAAAAACTGTTTTTT.

The chain employs TRBV6-6 and TRBJ2-5; D is undetermined. CDR3 length: 15 residues. Germline V gene data show CDR1 as MNHNY and CDR2 as SVGAGI (reference sequence). V shed 2 bases and J shed 2 bases, with 12 bases lying between them. The CDR3 DNA sequence: TGTGCCAGCAGTTACGGGGTAGGAGCGCAAGAGACCCAGTACTTC. It is translated as CASSYGVGAQETQYF.

The J gene is TRBJ1-4, the V gene TRBV5-6; D not resolved. Germline loops: CDR1 SGHDT, CDR2 YYEEEE. CDR3 length: 14 residues. V was trimmed by 1 base and J by 0 bases, leaving 4 bases between them. CDR3 protein: CASSLLATNEKLFF. Here the CDR3 DNA reads TGTGCCAGCAGCTTGCTCGCAACTAATGAAAAACTGTTTTTT. Drawing the rest from reference TRBV5-6 and TRBJ1-4, the complete variable domain is DAGVTQSPTHLIKTRGQQVTLRCSPKSGHDTVSWYQQALGQGPQFIFQYYEEEERQRGNFPDRFSGHQFPNYSSELNVNALLLGDSALYLCASSLLATNEKLFFGSGTQLSVL.

The chain links TRBV18 to TRBJ1-6; the match to TRBD1 covers 8 bases. The CDR3 loop spans 15 amino acids. J gave up 10 bases and V 3 bases, and 8 bases lay outside the gene matches. The germline V gene has CDR1 KGHSH and CDR2 LQKENI. The DNA of the CDR3 is TGTGCCAGCTCACCCTCTGGACAGGGAAACTCACCCCTCCACTTT. Its protein product is CASSPSGQGNSPLHF.

The chain has TRBV5-1 and TRBJ2-1; 10 bases map to TRBD2. This CDR3 is built from 16 residues. Germline V lookup: CDR1 SGHRS, CDR2 YFSETQ. With 0 bases clipped from V and 3 bases from J, the junction kept 3 bases outside the gene matches. The CDR3 region is CASSLAPSGGYNEQFF. CDR3 sequence (DNA): TGCGCCAGCAGCTTGGCGCCTAGCGGGGGCTACAATGAGCAGTTCTTC.

Only a few counts were recorded for this clonotype. The gene calls are TRBV18 and TRBJ2-3, with D tentatively TRBD1 (5 bases). CDR3 size: 15 residues. CDR1 KGHSH and CDR2 LQKENI come from the germline V gene. With 2 bases removed from V and 3 bases from J, the gap between germline ends came to 12 bases. CDR3 region: CASSPEVRATDTQYF. CDR3 nucleotide sequence: TGTGCCAGCTCACCAGAGGTCAGGGCGACAGATACGCAGTATTTT.